Shown below are 16 T cell receptor beta chains from a single sample sequenced in a study of T cells in Graves' hyperthyroidism and ophthalmopathy. What was amplified from RNA transcripts were TCR beta CDR3 regions. During a first-round RT-PCR of the TCR CDR3, the HTBI primer set was used. TCRdb reprocessed the multiplex PCR reads with MiXCR, giving one entry per CDR3 protein. The sample contains around 290,000 distinct CDR3 sequences, 15% to 20% of which appear only once. Sequenced: blood. Receptors were obtained from a woman in her sixties or seventies with Graves' ophthalmopathy.

This clonotype has a handful of counts. The junction differs from germline at one of its ends, possibly a read error. The CDR3 DNA reads as TGTGTCAGCAGTTTGGATGCTAACTATGGCTACACCTTC. Translated, it gives CVSSLDANYGYTF. The rearrangement uses TRBV6-2 or TRBV6-3 and TRBJ1-2; the D is unclear. The CDR3 sequence is 13 residues long. Germline loops: CDR1 MNHEY, CDR2 SVGEGT.

This clonotype showed up many times. The genes are TRBV7-2 and TRBJ2-7, with 8 bases that match TRBD1. V lost 4 bases to trimming and J lost 6 bases; unmatched junction nucleotides: 8. Germline CDR1 and CDR2: SGHTA and FQGNSA. CDR3 length: 14 amino acids. This chain's CDR3 is CASSWTGNLLEQYF. The CDR3 DNA is TGTGCCAGCAGCTGGACAGGGAACCTTCTCGAGCAGTACTTC.

In its sample, this clonotype was seen many times. The V gene is TRBV10-3, the J gene TRBJ1-4; D not resolved. V lost 4 bases and J lost 8, with 11 bases in between. Germline lookup yields CDR1 ENHRY and CDR2 SYGVKD. CDR3 length equals 13 residues. Written as DNA, the CDR3 is TGTGCCATCAGTGTGAGTTTGCGGGAAAAACTGTTTTTT. This codes for CAISVSLREKLFF.

V usage is TRBV15 and J usage is TRBJ2-5; 8 positions agree with TRBD2. Trimming cost V 3 bases and J 5 bases; bases outside gene matches: 5. CDR1 and CDR2 from the germline V gene are LNHNV and YYDKDF (reference sequence). The CDR3 is made up of 14 amino acids. In nucleotides, the CDR3 is TGTGCCACCAGCAGCCGCGGGGGGATGGAGACCCAGTACTTC. This encodes CATSSRGGMETQYF.

This rearrangement joins TRBV19 to TRBJ2-6; D possibly corresponds to TRBD1 (6 bases). The CDR3 length is 14 residues. Trimming stripped 6 bases from V and 7 bases from J, with 13 bases between. CDR1 and CDR2 (germline): LNHDA, SQIVND (reference sequence). The CDR3 loop reads CASSPTGRANVLTF. CDR3 sequence (DNA): TGTGCCAGTAGCCCGACAGGTAGAGCCAACGTCCTGACTTTC.

J is TRBJ2-3 and V is TRBV18; the D call may be TRBD1 or TRBD2 (5 bases each). The CDR3 runs 19 residues. The germline gives CDR1 KGHSH, CDR2 LQKENI. Trimming took 3 bases from V and 5 from J, leaving 27 bases between them. The CDR3 region is CASSPTGAGTLAWGDTQYF. Written as DNA, the CDR3 is TGTGCCAGCTCACCCACCGGGGCCGGGACCCTCGCCTGGGGAGATACGCAGTATTTT.

The V call is TRBV3-1, the J call TRBJ1-2; 7 bases align to TRBD1. V lost 4 bases to trimming and J lost 4 bases; unmatched junction nucleotides: 12. Germline lookup yields CDR1 LGHDT and CDR2 YNNKEL (reference sequence). The length of the CDR3 is 16 residues. CDR3 sequence reads: CASSRVGGQSLYGYTF. The CDR3 bases are TGTGCCAGCAGCCGGGTGGGGGGACAGAGCCTCTATGGCTACACCTTC.

This clonotype appeared many times. V is TRBV12-3 or TRBV12-4 and J is TRBJ1-4; D might be TRBD1 (6 bases). This CDR3 is built from 14 residues. V lost 6 bases and J lost 8, with 16 bases in between. CDR3 sequence reads: CASRLGQGREKLFF. In nucleotides, the CDR3 is TGTGCCAGCAGGTTGGGCCAGGGGCGGGAAAAACTGTTTTTT.

This clonotype occurred a few times. A clone one base away is much larger, so this may be a read error. This chain connects TRBV7-9 to TRBJ2-1; D ambiguous. Germline V gene data show CDR1 as SEHNR and CDR2 as FQNEAQ (reference sequence). CDR3 length: 12 residues. The CDR3 region is CASSFHYNEQSF. The CDR3 DNA follows: TGTGCCAGCAGCTTTCACTACAATGAGCAGTCCTTC. Combining the CDR3 with reference TRBV7-9 and TRBJ2-1 gives the whole variable domain DTGVSQNPRHKITKRGQNVTFRCDPISEHNRLYWYRQTLGQGPEFLTYFQNEAQLEKSRLLSDRFSAERPKGSFSTLEIQRTEQGDSAMYLCASSFHYNEQSFGPGTRLTVL.

The sample holds a few counts of this clonotype. This sequence joins TRBV7-9 and TRBJ1-2; D remains unclear. The V end lost 3 bases, the J end lost 8 bases, and 13 bases lay between the germline ends. Germline assignment: CDR1 SEHNR and CDR2 FQNEAQ (reference sequence). This CDR3 has 13 amino acids. The CDR3 loop reads CASSFGALYGYTF. The CDR3 nucleotides are TGTGCCAGCAGCTTTGGCGCCCTGTACGGCTACACCTTC.

The J gene is TRBJ2-5, the V gene TRBV4-2, with 7 bases aligning to TRBD2. The V and J ends lost 0 bases and 5 bases, in that order; junction bases with no gene match: 9. Germline values: CDR1 LGHNA, CDR2 YNFKEQ. This CDR3 has 16 residues. The CDR3 coding sequence is TGTGCCAGCAGCCAAGATGTGGCGGGGAGGGGTGAGACCCAGTACTTC. This codes for CASSQDVAGRGETQYF.

The V gene is TRBV6-2 or TRBV6-3, the J gene TRBJ2-2; D may be TRBD2 (5 bases). Germline values: CDR1 MNHEY, CDR2 SVGEGT. The ends were cut back, 4 bases at V and 6 bases at J, with 21 bases in the middle. This CDR3 contains 17 residues. For the CDR3, the DNA is TGTGCCAGCAGTTCGCGATGGAGACTGACTATAGCCGGGGAGCTGTTTTTT. This gives the protein CASSSRWRLTIAGELFF.

This clonotype was found many times. The gene calls are TRBV18 and TRBJ1-2; D not certain. Germline assignment: CDR1 KGHSH and CDR2 LQKENI. The V end lost 0 bases, the J end lost 8 bases, and 13 bases lay between the germline ends. The CDR3 length is 14 residues. CDR3 coding DNA: TGTGCCAGCTCACCACCTTCCATGTCTGCCGGCTACACCTTC. Amino acid sequence: CASSPPSMSAGYTF.

This clonotype occurred a few times. In nucleotides, the CDR3 is TGTGCCATCAAGCCGGGGGCTGGCAATGAGCAGTTCTTC. Its translation is CAIKPGAGNEQFF. The chain is built from TRBV10-3 and TRBJ2-1; the D gene could be TRBD1 or TRBD2 (6 bases each). From germline, CDR1 is ENHRY and CDR2 SYGVKD. Between the trimmed V and J ends, which lost 7 bases and 6 bases, there was a span of 13 bases. This CDR3 comprises 13 residues.

In DNA, the CDR3 is TGTGCCAGCAGTTCTCGACAGGGGTCTCAGCCCCAGCATTTT. This codes for CASSSRQGSQPQHF. This sequence joins TRBV27 and TRBJ1-5, with TRBD1 matching over 8 bases. This CDR3 is built from 14 residues. The germline V gene encodes CDR1 MNHEY and CDR2 SMNVEV (reference sequence). Trimming removed 4 bases from V and 6 bases from J; junction bases left unmatched: 5.

This clonotype was counted many times. The rearrangement links TRBV7-9 to TRBJ1-1; D gene ambiguous. V dropped 6 bases and J dropped 4 bases, with 6 bases sitting between them. Germline CDR1 reads SEHNR; CDR2 reads FQNEAQ (reference sequence). The CDR3 length is 11 residues. In DNA form, the CDR3 reads TGTGCCAGCAGGAAGGGCACTGAAGCTTTCTTT. Its protein is CASRKGTEAFF. Full variable domain (missing parts from reference TRBV7-9 and TRBJ1-1): DTGVSQNPRHKITKRGQNVTFRCDPISEHNRLYWYRQTLGQGPEFLTYFQNEAQLEKSRLLSDRFSAERPKGSFSTLEIQRTEQGDSAMYLCASRKGTEAFFGQGTRLTVV.